This T cell receptor (beta chain) was captured in a study of human T cells and chemical hapten exposure. CDR3 length equals 14 residues. CDR1 and CDR2 from the germline V gene are SGHTA and FQGNSA. V lost 2 bases and J 4 bases, leaving 11 bases between the germline ends. This clonotype occurred many times. Its antigen is still unknown. Study observations and caveats: Controls formed significantly fewer large CDR3 similarity clusters than expanded TCRs did. PT1 expanded TCR counts correlated positively with patch test score.

The time point was: patch test 3, about 24 weeks after DPC sensitization. The treatment: therapeutic diphenylcyclopropenone sensitization with weekly scalp DPC. TCRdb processed the RACE reads anew with MiXCR; each CDR3 protein has one entry. There are over 55,000 distinct CDR3 sequences in the sample; 9.5% to 15% occur only once, and around 2.4% lies in the top ten. Sequencing was performed on whole blood, taken in connection with sensitization to the hapten diphenylcyclopropenone (DPC). The TCR was taken from a man aged 30-40 years with alopecia areata. Some clones in this sample may be carry-over from other donors' samples. The chain carries TRBV7-2 and TRBJ1-1, with no clear D. CDR3 coding DNA: TGTGCCAGCAGCTTACTGGGTTCGGGCACTGAAGCTTTCTTT. Amino acid sequence: CASSLLGSGTEAFF.